This note documents a single T cell receptor beta chain sequence. This sample is part of a study of blood T cell repertoires in COVID-19. About the research overall: From the United States, Italy and Spain came samples of acute and convalescent COVID-19. T cells, B-cell-depleted T cells, or PBMCs provided the cDNA or gDNA that served as material.

Original processing notes: From reference gene primer amplification, estimates of nucleated cell counts were derived. Here immunoSEQ multiplex PCR was the method, and the copy in TCRdb shows in-frame clones only, minus some. V, J and clone size derive from that table, while D and trimming were established from the DNA sequence. The data hold tens of thousands of clones, with about 89% observed a single time. The CDR3 sequence is 13 residues long. V lost 5 bases to trimming and J lost 0 bases, with 7 bases between them. Germline-derived CDR1 and CDR2 are SGHVS and FQNEAQ. The chain combines TRBV7-8 with TRBJ1-1, with unresolved D. Sequencing input: peripheral blood. This TCR derives from a woman aged 55-70 years with active COVID-19. The CDR3 sequence is CASSEQLNTEAFF. In nucleotides, the CDR3 is TGTGCCAGCAGCGAACAACTGAACACTGAAGCTTTCTTT.